These T cell receptor beta chains were read from a single sample in a study of blood T cell repertoires in COVID-19. Clones were sequenced by immunoSEQ multiplex PCR, and TCRdb holds only the in-frame ones, with some missing. This sample has 140,000 to 150,000 clones; roughly 87% occur once, and the top ten carry 0.8% to 0.95%. Specimen: peripheral blood. These receptors came from a woman between 50 and 59 years old with acute or convalescent COVID-19. The CDR3 runs from the conserved cysteine through the conserved F or W. D genes are given only for firm matches. Clone size is not always given. Where it is, it says once, few, many or a class for expanded clones.

D: .; size: .; J: TRBJ2-2; V: TRBV7-9; DNA: TGTGCCAGCAGCCTCCCTGGGCCTACAAGGGGGAACACCGGGGAGCTGTTTTTT; CDR3: CASSLPGPTRGNTGELFF
D: .; size: .; J: TRBJ2-3; V: TRBV12-5; DNA: TGTGCTAGTGGTTCTTCGGTCCTCCAGGGGGGAGATACGCAGTATTTT; CDR3: CASGSSVLQGGDTQYF
D: TRBD2; size: .; J: TRBJ2-7; V: TRBV13; DNA: TGTGCCAGCAGCGTCCGGGGGGCCTACGAGCAGTACTTC; CDR3: CASSVRGAYEQYF
D: TRBD1; size: once; J: TRBJ1-2; V: TRBV9; DNA: TGTGCCAGCAGCCTATCACAGGGGGCAACATTCTATGGCTACACCTTC; CDR3: CASSLSQGATFYGYTF
D: .; size: .; J: TRBJ1-5; V: TRBV4-2; DNA: TGTGCCAGCAGCCAAGATAATACGGTTTTCAATCAGCCCCAGCATTTT; CDR3: CASSQDNTVFNQPQHF
D: .; size: once; J: TRBJ2-7; V: TRBV9; DNA: TGTGCCAGCAGCGCACTCTTCGGAAAGGGAGTCTACGAGCAGTACTTC; CDR3: CASSALFGKGVYEQYF
D: TRBD1; size: .; J: TRBJ1-1; V: TRBV5-6; DNA: TGTGCCAGCAGCCTTGACAGGGGGAACACTGAAGCTTTCTTT; CDR3: CASSLDRGNTEAFF
D: TRBD1; size: .; J: TRBJ2-7; V: TRBV6-1; DNA: TGTGCCAGCAGTGAAAGACCCCGGGACAGGCTAAAGTACGAGCAGTACTTC; CDR3: CASSERPRDRLKYEQYF
D: .; size: .; J: TRBJ1-4; V: TRBV7-2; DNA: TGTGCCAGCAGCTTGATCGGGGGACCTAATGAAAAACTGTTTTTT; CDR3: CASSLIGGPNEKLFF
D: .; size: .; J: TRBJ2-3; V: TRBV7-3; DNA: TGTGCCAGCAGCTTAAACGGGGGACAGAGCACAGATACGCAGTATTTT; CDR3: CASSLNGGQSTDTQYF
D: TRBD1; size: .; J: TRBJ2-1; V: TRBV19; DNA: TGTGCCAGTAGTATCCCCTCCGGACAGGGCTACAATGAGCAGTTCTTC; CDR3: CASSIPSGQGYNEQFF
D: TRBD1; size: .; J: TRBJ2-3; V: TRBV7-9; DNA: TGTGCCAGCAGCTCTAGTACGAGGACAGGAGAGGTCACAGATACGCAGTATTTT; CDR3: CASSSSTRTGEVTDTQYF
D: .; size: .; J: TRBJ2-1; V: TRBV11-1; DNA: TGTGCCAGCAGCTTTGGACAGAACAATGAGCAGTTCTTC; CDR3: CASSFGQNNEQFF
D: .; size: few; J: TRBJ2-3; V: TRBV7-3; DNA: TGTGCCAGCAGCTTAACGCCGGGTAAGGGGCCAGATACGCAGTATTTT; CDR3: CASSLTPGKGPDTQYF
D: .; size: .; J: TRBJ1-3; V: TRBV27; DNA: TGTGCCAGCAGCTCTCTCTCTGGAAACACCATATATTTT; CDR3: CASSSLSGNTIYF
D: TRBD1; size: .; J: TRBJ2-7; V: TRBV4-2; DNA: TGTGCCAGCAGCCATTTACCTTCGGGACAGACCTACGAGCAGTACTTC; CDR3: CASSHLPSGQTYEQYF
D: TRBD1; size: .; J: TRBJ2-7; V: TRBV6-6; DNA: TGTGCCAGCAGACAACACGACAGGGGGCTCACCTACGAGCAGTACTTC; CDR3: CASRQHDRGLTYEQYF
D: TRBD2; size: few; J: TRBJ2-3; V: TRBV4-2; DNA: TGTGCCAGCAGCCCTAGCGGGGGGGCGGTGACAGATACGCAGTATTTT; CDR3: CASSPSGGAVTDTQYF
D: TRBD2; size: .; J: TRBJ2-1; V: TRBV20-1; DNA: TGCAGTGCTAGTTCTAGCGGGAGGGCCTACAATGAGCAGTTCTTC; CDR3: CSASSSGRAYNEQFF
D: .; size: .; J: TRBJ2-3; V: TRBV7-3; DNA: TGTGCCAGCAGCTTAGGTGGCAGGGGTTACAGCACAGATACGCAGTATTTT; CDR3: CASSLGGRGYSTDTQYF
D: .; size: .; J: TRBJ1-2; V: TRBV7-3; DNA: TGTGCCAGCAGCTTAGGCGGGGGTGCTAACTATGGCTACACCTTC; CDR3: CASSLGGGANYGYTF
D: TRBD1; size: .; J: TRBJ2-3; V: TRBV7-6; DNA: TGTGCCAGCAGCTTAGTGTCTGGACAGGGCCCAGATACGCAGTATTTT; CDR3: CASSLVSGQGPDTQYF
D: TRBD1; size: .; J: TRBJ1-1; V: TRBV27; DNA: TGTGCCAGCAGTTCCCCGGGACAGGGTTACACTGAAGCTTTCTTT; CDR3: CASSSPGQGYTEAFF
D: .; size: .; J: TRBJ1-1; V: TRBV9; DNA: TGTGCCAGCAGCGTATCTCCGGGGGAAACTGAAGCTTTCTTT; CDR3: CASSVSPGETEAFF
D: .; size: .; J: TRBJ2-3; V: TRBV6-5; DNA: TGTGCCAGCAGGCGTCCGAGTGCTAGCACAGATACGCAGTATTTT; CDR3: CASRRPSASTDTQYF
D: TRBD1; size: .; J: TRBJ1-2; V: TRBV19; DNA: TGTGCCAGCATAACGACAGGGGGGTATAGTGGCTACACCTTC; CDR3: CASITTGGYSGYTF
D: .; size: .; J: TRBJ2-7; V: TRBV7-2; DNA: TGTGCCAGCAGCCAAGGACTAAGCCGCCTGGGAGTCGAGCAGTACTTC; CDR3: CASSQGLSRLGVEQYF
D: TRBD1; size: .; J: TRBJ2-1; V: TRBV5-1; DNA: TGCGCCAGCAGCTTGACAGGGGGCCCCTACAATGAGCAGTTCTTC; CDR3: CASSLTGGPYNEQFF
D: TRBD1; size: .; J: TRBJ1-5; V: TRBV12-5; DNA: TGTGCTAGTGGTTTGACCCGGGACAGGGTTGTCCTACAGCCCCAGCATTTT; CDR3: CASGLTRDRVVLQPQHF
D: TRBD1; size: .; J: TRBJ2-1; V: TRBV9; DNA: TGTGCCAGCAGCCTCCGGGACAGGGGGCCAAAAACCTACAATGAGCAGTTCTTC; CDR3: CASSLRDRGPKTYNEQFF
D: .; size: .; J: TRBJ2-1; V: TRBV14; DNA: TGTGCCAGCAGCCAAGTGGGGGGGCTGGCGGGTGAGCAGTTCTTC; CDR3: CASSQVGGLAGEQFF
D: .; size: .; J: TRBJ2-7; V: TRBV7-9; DNA: TGTGCCAGCAGCCGAAACAGGGAACCCTACGAGCAGTACTTC; CDR3: CASSRNREPYEQYF
D: .; size: .; J: TRBJ1-5; V: TRBV7-5; DNA: TGTGCCAGAAGCCGCCCGGAGACAGGGAATCAGCCCCAGCATTTT; CDR3: CARSRPETGNQPQHF
D: TRBD1; size: .; J: TRBJ1-1; V: TRBV30; DNA: TGTGCCAGGACAGGGGATTTGAACACTGAAGCTTTCTTT; CDR3: CARTGDLNTEAFF
D: .; size: .; J: TRBJ2-3; V: TRBV9; DNA: TGTGCCAGCAGCGTAGACGTAGCGGATACGCAGTATTTT; CDR3: CASSVDVADTQYF
D: .; size: .; J: TRBJ1-2; V: TRBV14; DNA: TGTGCCAGCAGCCAAGATATTGCGGGGCTTCGTAACTATGGCTACACCTTC; CDR3: CASSQDIAGLRNYGYTF
D: TRBD1; size: .; J: TRBJ1-1; V: TRBV5-1; DNA: TGCGCCAGCAGCTGGGGGACAGGAGTACTGAACACTGAAGCTTTCTTT; CDR3: CASSWGTGVLNTEAFF
D: TRBD1; size: .; J: TRBJ1-2; V: TRBV6-5; DNA: TGTGCCAGCACTCGACAGGGGAGGGCCTCCTATGGCTACACCTTC; CDR3: CASTRQGRASYGYTF
D: .; size: .; J: TRBJ2-4; V: TRBV20-1; DNA: TGCAGTGCTCCCCTTCTAGACATTCAGTACTTC; CDR3: CSAPLLDIQYF
D: .; size: .; J: TRBJ1-5; V: TRBV19; DNA: TGTGCCAGTAGTATAAGTGGTGGACACAAAGTTAATCAGCCCCAGCATTTT; CDR3: CASSISGGHKVNQPQHF
D: .; size: .; J: TRBJ1-2; V: TRBV19; DNA: TGTGCCAGTAAACCGCAGGGCTTCCCCGGCTACACCTTC; CDR3: CASKPQGFPGYTF
D: TRBD2; size: once; J: TRBJ2-7; V: TRBV9; DNA: TGTGCCAGCAGCGCTAGCGGGAGAGCCTACGAGCAGTACTTC; CDR3: CASSASGRAYEQYF
D: TRBD2; size: .; J: TRBJ2-5; V: TRBV12-3/TRBV12-4; DNA: TGTGCCAGCAGCCAAGGGACTAGCCAGACCCAGTACTTC; CDR3: CASSQGTSQTQYF
D: .; size: .; J: TRBJ2-2; V: TRBV19; DNA: TGTGCCGCAGGCGGGCGGACCGGGGAGCTGTTTTTT; CDR3: CAAGGRTGELFF
D: TRBD1; size: .; J: TRBJ2-2; V: TRBV12-5; DNA: TGTGCTAGTGGTTTTGTTTACCCCGGACAGGGCGAGTCCGGGGAGCTGTTTTTT; CDR3: CASGFVYPGQGESGELFF